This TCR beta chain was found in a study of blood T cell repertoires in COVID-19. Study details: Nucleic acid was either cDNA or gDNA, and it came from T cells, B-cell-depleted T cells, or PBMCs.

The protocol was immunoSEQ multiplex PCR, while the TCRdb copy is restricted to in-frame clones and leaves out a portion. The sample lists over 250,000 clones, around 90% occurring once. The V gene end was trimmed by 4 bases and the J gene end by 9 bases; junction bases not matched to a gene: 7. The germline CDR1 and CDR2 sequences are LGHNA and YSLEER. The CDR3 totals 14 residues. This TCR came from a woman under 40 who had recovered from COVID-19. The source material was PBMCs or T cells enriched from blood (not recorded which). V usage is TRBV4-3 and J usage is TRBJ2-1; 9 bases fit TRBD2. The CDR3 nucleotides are TGCGCCAGCAGCCTACGGACTAGCGACGTTGAGCAGTTCTTC. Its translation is CASSLRTSDVEQFF.